One sample yielded the 24 T cell receptor beta chains listed below, sequenced in a study of T cells in Graves' hyperthyroidism and ophthalmopathy. RNA transcripts yielded amplified TCR beta CDR3 regions. Using the HTBI primer set, a first-round RT-PCR was run on the TCR CDR3. MiXCR was run by TCRdb on the multiplex PCR reads, yielding one entry per CDR3 protein. Among 500,000 or so distinct CDR3 sequences, 15% to 20% were seen once, and the ten largest hold 25% to 30%. The specimen sequenced was blood. The receptor source for this set is a woman aged 25-40 years with Graves' ophthalmopathy.

This clonotype turned up a few times. The genes are TRBV29-1 and TRBJ1-1; tentatively, D is TRBD1 (5 bases). CDR1 is SQVTM, CDR2 ANQGSEA, per germline. The CDR3 covers 13 residues. V was clipped by 5 bases and J by 5 bases, with 15 bases between them. The CDR3: CSVFRGASTEAFF. CDR3 nucleotides: TGCAGCGTTTTCCGCGGGGCGAGTACTGAAGCTTTCTTT.

The rearrangement joins TRBV12-3 or TRBV12-4 to TRBJ2-2; D is possibly TRBD2 (6 bases). The CDR3 spans 13 residues. Trimming removed 3 bases from V and 7 bases from J, with 9 bases in between. CDR3: CASSFPGVGELFF. For the CDR3, the DNA is TGTGCCAGCAGTTTCCCGGGGGTCGGGGAGCTGTTTTTT.

The sample holds a few counts of this clonotype. The chain has TRBV7-2 and TRBJ2-7; 7 bases align to TRBD1. V trimming: 5 bases; J trimming: 6 bases; junction bases outside the gene matches: 10. Per the germline V gene, CDR1 is SGHTA and CDR2 is FQGNSA. The CDR3 is 14 amino acids. The CDR3 reads CASSLRQGLGEQYF. DNA of the CDR3: TGTGCCAGCAGCCTCAGACAGGGTTTGGGCGAGCAGTACTTC.

This clonotype has just a few counts. This chain connects TRBV12-3 or TRBV12-4 to TRBJ2-7, with D possibly matching TRBD2 (7 bases). This CDR3 spans 13 amino acids. V was cut by 5 bases and J by 2 bases, with 10 bases left in between. CDR3 loop: CASSVGGAYEQYF. CDR3 DNA sequence: TGTGCCAGCAGTGTAGGGGGGGCCTACGAGCAGTACTTC.

This clonotype was recorded a few times. This rearrangement joins TRBV6-2 or TRBV6-3 to TRBJ2-1; perhaps TRBD1 as D (6 bases). This CDR3 is 13 amino acids long. Germline CDR1 reads MNHEY; CDR2 reads SVGEGT. Trimming pared 1 base from V and 10 bases from J, leaving 11 bases between. The CDR3 is CASSYWGLGEQFF. CDR3 bases: TGTGCCAGCAGTTACTGGGGGCTGGGGGAGCAGTTCTTC.

This clonotype was observed a handful of times. This chain uses TRBV9 with TRBJ2-3; possibly TRBD2 for D (6 bases). The CDR3 consists of 15 residues. Germline V lookup: CDR1 SGDLS, CDR2 YYNGEE. With 0 bases removed from V and 3 bases from J, the gap between germline ends came to 11 bases. CDR3 DNA: TGTGCCAGCAGCGTAGTCGGGGGAGCTACAGATACGCAGTATTTT. The encoded protein is CASSVVGGATDTQYF.

The table lists this clonotype with many counts. This chain links TRBV5-6 with TRBJ2-7, with D possibly being TRBD1 (5 bases). This CDR3 region has 14 residues. Germline CDR1 SGHDT, CDR2 YYEEEE. V was pared by 2 bases and J by 5 bases, with 14 bases between. CDR3 region: CASSFPGRVNEQYF. The CDR3 nucleotides are TGTGCCAGCAGCTTCCCTGGCAGGGTAAACGAGCAGTACTTC. The full variable domain, with the rest looked up from reference TRBV5-6 and TRBJ2-7, is DAGVTQSPTHLIKTRGQQVTLRCSPKSGHDTVSWYQQALGQGPQFIFQYYEEEERQRGNFPDRFSGHQFPNYSSELNVNALLLGDSALYLCASSFPGRVNEQYFGPGTRLTVT.

Comments on this clonotype: The junction shows a germline mismatch at one end, possibly a read error. CDR3 coding DNA: TGTGCCAGCAGTTACGGCCTTTCCTATGAGCAGGTCTTC. Translation gives CASSYGLSYEQVF. This chain connects TRBV2 to TRBJ2-1; unclear D gene. CDR3 length equals 13 residues. Germline CDR1 reads SNHLY; CDR2 reads FYNNEI.

Remarks on this clonotype: A read error may explain this, as a much larger clone is one base away. The chain couples TRBV7-2 to TRBJ1-1; possible D gene TRBD1, 6 bases. The CDR3 is made up of 14 amino acids. Germline V CDR1 and CDR2: SGHTA, FQGNSA. Between the trimmed V and J ends, which lost 5 bases and 5 bases, there was a span of 15 bases. Written as DNA, the CDR3 is TGTGCCAGCAGCCACAGGGAGGTGCGGACTGAAGCTTTCTTT. The encoded protein is CASSHREVRTEAFF. Complete variable domain (other parts from reference TRBV7-2 and TRBJ1-1): GAGVSQSPSNKVTEKGKDVELRCDPISGHTALYWYRQSLGQGLEFLIYFQGNSAPDKSGLPSDRFSAERTGGSVSTLTIQRTQQEDSAVYLCASSHREVRTEAFFGQGTRLTVV.

This clonotype was seen at least ten times. The chain is built from TRBV28 and TRBJ2-2; 14 bases line up with TRBD2. The CDR3 runs 17 residues. Germline CDR1 MDHEN, CDR2 SYDVKM. Unmatched junction bases numbered 8, after V lost 6 bases and J lost 5 bases. CDR3 sequence (DNA): TGTGCCAGCAGGAGCACGACTAGCGGGAGGGTGACCGGGGAGCTGTTTTTT. Protein: CASRSTTSGRVTGELFF.

This clonotype has only a few counts. The chain uses TRBV6-1 and TRBJ1-5; D is perhaps TRBD1 (6 bases). Germline values: CDR1 MNHNS, CDR2 SASEGT. Trimming took 10 bases from V and 4 from J, leaving 17 bases between them. The CDR3 spans 14 residues. CDR3 protein: CATSGGGRNQPQHF. In nucleotides, the CDR3 is TGTGCCACCTCGGGAGGGGGGCGTAATCAGCCCCAGCATTTT.

In the case of this clonotype: Being one base from a much bigger clone, this may be a read error. The V call is TRBV12-3 or TRBV12-4, the J call TRBJ1-5, with 7 bases fitting TRBD1. Trimming took 6 bases from V and 3 from J; bases not matched to a gene: 14. This CDR3 spans 17 amino acids. The DNA of the CDR3 is TGTGCCAGCAGCCCGACAGGGTGGAGTAGACCCAATCAGCCCCAGCATTTT. Protein product: CASSPTGWSRPNQPQHF.

This clonotype was seen only a few times. This could be a read error, since a much larger clone is one nucleotide away. The V and J genes are TRBV9 and TRBJ1-2; 8 bases are shared with TRBD1. Germline CDR1 and CDR2: SGDLS and YYNGEE. This CDR3 is 13 amino acids long. J was trimmed by 2 bases and V by 4 bases; bases with no gene match: 1. The CDR3 loop is CASSRTGNYGYTF. CDR3 sequence (DNA): TGTGCCAGCAGCCGGACAGGGAACTATGGCTACACCTTC.

The chain carries TRBV28 and TRBJ2-7; 9 bases map to TRBD1. Per germline, CDR1 MDHEN and CDR2 SYDVKM. V gave up 7 bases and J gave up 2 bases; unmatched junction bases: 9. The CDR3 is 15 residues long. The CDR3 coding sequence is TGTGCCAGCACCATGGGGGACAGGGACCCCTACGAGCAGTACTTC. This encodes CASTMGDRDPYEQYF.

In its sample, this clonotype was seen many times. This rearrangement joins TRBV18 to TRBJ2-3, with TRBD1 matching over 7 bases. The CDR3 loop spans 13 amino acids. Germline V CDR1 and CDR2: KGHSH, LQKENI. The V segment lost 3 bases and the J segment 4 bases; nucleotides outside the gene matches: 1. The CDR3 coding sequence is TGTGCCAGCTCACCCACAGGGGCAGATACGCAGTATTTT. This gives the protein CASSPTGADTQYF.

This clonotype was seen more than once but under ten times. The genes are TRBV6-2 or TRBV6-3 and TRBJ2-4, with D maybe TRBD1 (5 bases). The CDR3 has 14 residues. Germline V gene lookup returns CDR1 MNHEY and CDR2 SVGEGT. The V end lost 0 bases, the J end lost 8 bases, and 11 bases lay between the germline ends. In nucleotides, the CDR3 is TGTGCCAGCAGTTACTCGGGGCGAGTAGACATTCAGTACTTC. Protein: CASSYSGRVDIQYF.

V and J are TRBV15 and TRBJ2-7; 9 bases agree with TRBD1. The trim removed 0 bases at V and 7 bases at J, leaving 10 bases unmatched. CDR3 length: 16 amino acids. Looked up from germline, CDR1 is LNHNV and CDR2 is YYDKDF (reference sequence). Here the CDR3 DNA reads TGTGCCACCAGCAGAGACCGGACAGGGGCCATGGAGGAGCAGTACTTC. It specifies CATSRDRTGAMEEQYF.

This clonotype was picked up many times. This chain uses TRBV6-2 or TRBV6-3 with TRBJ1-1, with 7 positions matching TRBD1. J gave up 5 bases and V 0 bases, and 9 bases lay outside the gene matches. The CDR3 has 16 residues. Per the germline V gene, CDR1 is MNHEY and CDR2 is SVGEGT. The CDR3 DNA sequence: TGTGCCAGCAGTTACTCGATCGGCAGGGGGGATACTGAAGCTTTCTTT. This gives the protein CASSYSIGRGDTEAFF.

V usage is TRBV15 and J usage is TRBJ1-3; a possible D gene is TRBD1 (6 bases). Germline V lookup: CDR1 LNHNV, CDR2 YYDKDF (reference sequence). V dropped 4 bases and J dropped 4 bases, with 20 bases sitting between them. The CDR3 loop spans 17 amino acids. The CDR3 reads CATSISLGGASGNTIYF. In nucleotides, the CDR3 is TGTGCCACCAGCATCTCCCTAGGGGGAGCATCGGGAAACACCATATATTTT.

This clonotype has only a few counts. V and J are TRBV4-3 and TRBJ1-2; maybe TRBD1 (5 bases). V was shortened by 0 bases and J by 1 base, with 9 bases between the two germline ends. This CDR3 is 15 amino acids long. Germline CDR1 LGHNA, CDR2 YSLEER. This CDR3 reads CASSQDIGVNYGYTF. The CDR3 region has the DNA TGCGCCAGCAGCCAAGATATAGGGGTTAACTATGGCTACACCTTC.

About this clonotype itself: One base away lies a much larger clone, so this may be a sequencing read error. V usage is TRBV9 and J usage is TRBJ2-2; TRBD2 might be the D (5 bases). This CDR3 comprises 14 residues. CDR1 SGDLS and CDR2 YYNGEE come from the germline V gene. The chain's CDR3 is CASSGPRSSGELLF. As DNA, the CDR3 is TGTGCCAGCAGCGGCCCAAGGTCTTCCGGGGAGCTGCTTTTT.

This clonotype has ten or more counts. The DNA for the CDR3 is TGTGCCAGCAGTACGACAAGACGCACAGATACGCAGTATTTT. Its protein product is CASSTTRRTDTQYF. V and J are TRBV27 and TRBJ2-3, with D unresolved. Germline V gene sequence: CDR1 MNHEY, CDR2 SMNVEV (reference sequence). Trimming cost V 5 bases and J 1 base, with 10 bases left between them. This CDR3 region has 14 residues.

Ten or more counts support this clonotype. The rearrangement uses TRBV6-2 or TRBV6-3 and TRBJ1-1; TRBD1 aligns across 8 bases. The CDR3 covers 14 residues. V was pared by 6 bases and J by 4 bases, with 7 bases of the junction left unmatched. In germline, CDR1 is MNHEY, CDR2 SVGEGT. The CDR3: CASRRTGSITEAFF. The DNA for the CDR3 is TGTGCCAGCAGACGGACAGGGTCGATCACTGAAGCTTTCTTT.

This clonotype was counted many times. This chain's CDR3 is CASSWGLAGRETQYF. The CDR3 DNA follows: TGTGCCAGCAGTTGGGGACTAGCGGGACGAGAGACCCAGTACTTC. The chain links TRBV28 to TRBJ2-5; 13 bases are a match to TRBD2. This CDR3 contains 15 residues. V dropped 4 bases and J dropped 4; count of bases not matched to a gene: 3. In germline, CDR1 is MDHEN, CDR2 SYDVKM.